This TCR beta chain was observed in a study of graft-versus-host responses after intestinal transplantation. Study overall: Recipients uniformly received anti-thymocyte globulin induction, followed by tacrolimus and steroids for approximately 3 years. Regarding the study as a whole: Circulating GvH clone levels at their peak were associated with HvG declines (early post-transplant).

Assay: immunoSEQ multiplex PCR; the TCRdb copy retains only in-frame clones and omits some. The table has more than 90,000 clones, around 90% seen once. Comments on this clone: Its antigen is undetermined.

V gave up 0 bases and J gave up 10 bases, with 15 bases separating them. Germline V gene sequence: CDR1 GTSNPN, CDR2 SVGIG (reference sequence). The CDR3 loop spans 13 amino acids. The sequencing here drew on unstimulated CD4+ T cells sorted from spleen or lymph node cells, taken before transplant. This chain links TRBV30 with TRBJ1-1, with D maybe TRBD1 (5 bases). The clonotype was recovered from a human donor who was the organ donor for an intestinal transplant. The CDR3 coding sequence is TGTGCCTGGAGTGTAACCAGGGCAGCACTAGCTTTCTTT. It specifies CAWSVTRAALAFF. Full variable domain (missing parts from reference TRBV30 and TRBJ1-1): SQTIHQWPATLVQPVGSPLSLECTVEGTSNPNLYWYRQAAGRGLQLLFYSVGIGQISSEVPQNLSASRPQDRQFILSSKKLLLSDSGFYLCAWSVTRAALAFFGQGTRLTVV.